This T cell receptor (beta chain) was profiled in a study of T cell repertoires in cytomegalovirus infection. The CDR3 sequence is 13 residues long. V was shortened by 5 bases and J by 10 bases, with 15 bases between the two germline ends. One entry per CDR3 protein results from TCRdb running MiXCR on the reads. The table records 200,000 to 300,000 distinct CDR3 sequences, roughly 13% of them present only once. The TCR was taken from a human donor in good health (CMV status not recorded). Some clones in this sample may be carry-over from other donors' samples. Sequenced material: PBMCs. This sequence joins TRBV12-3 or TRBV12-4 and TRBJ2-1, with D maybe TRBD1 (5 bases). CDR3 in DNA: TGTGCCAGCAGTCAAAGGGGTGGGGTAGAGCAGTTCTTC. Protein sequence: CASSQRGGVEQFF.